This T cell receptor (beta chain) is drawn from a study of beta chain features in type 1 diabetes. Overall study: Patients shared similar age, gender and cell yields with healthy donors.

This clone has just a few counts. Investigators reverse transcribed all isolated RNA, so they sequenced expressed TCRB transcripts. Sequenced by immunoSEQ multiplex PCR; TCRdb stores in-frame clones only, minus some. The sample has about 270,000 clones, roughly 15% seen once. The V segment lost 5 bases and the J segment 1 base; nucleotides outside the gene matches: 16. Germline V gene lookup returns CDR1 SGHNT and CDR2 YYREEE (reference sequence). The CDR3 sequence is 18 residues long. This clonotype originated in a woman aged 40 to 50 in good health. This sequence joins TRBV5-4 and TRBJ2-7, with 9 bases identical to TRBD1. The specimen sequenced was naive CD4+ T cells from blood. DNA for the CDR3: TGTGCCAGCAGTAAAGGGACAGGGCGAACAGGAATTTCCTACGAGCAGTACTTC. Protein: CASSKGTGRTGISYEQYF.